The rows below give T cell receptor beta chains drawn from one sample of a study of T cells in Graves' hyperthyroidism and ophthalmopathy. One entry per CDR3 protein results from TCRdb running MiXCR on the multiplex PCR reads. Here the sample spans a few hundred thousand distinct CDR3 sequences, around a sixth being singletons. The specimen sequenced was blood. Source of these receptors: a woman aged 18 to 35 with Graves' hyperthyroidism. Both conserved end residues are part of each CDR3. Each record gives: V gene, clone size, J gene, D gene, CDR3 DNA, CDR3 protein. The D gene is left open where the match is weak. The size entry is marked missing in some rows and otherwise reads once, few, many or a size class.

v_gene: TRBV6-1; abundance: -; j_gene: TRBJ1-1; d_gene: -; CDR3nt: TGTGCCAGCAGGACAGCTTTCATGAACACTGAAGCTTTCTTT; CDR3aa: CASRTAFMNTEAFF
v_gene: TRBV5-8; abundance: many; j_gene: TRBJ1-2; d_gene: -; CDR3nt: TGTGCCAGCAGCCTGCCAGGGTCTGGCTACACCTTC; CDR3aa: CASSLPGSGYTF
v_gene: TRBV6-2/TRBV6-3; abundance: -; j_gene: TRBJ1-3; d_gene: -; CDR3nt: TGTGCCAGTGGGGGACACTTCTCTGGAAACACCATATATTTT; CDR3aa: CASGGHFSGNTIYF
v_gene: TRBV18; abundance: many; j_gene: TRBJ2-6; d_gene: -; CDR3nt: TGTGCCAGCTACGAAAACTCTGGGGCCAACGTCCTGACTTTC; CDR3aa: CASYENSGANVLTF
v_gene: TRBV28; abundance: many; j_gene: TRBJ2-5; d_gene: TRBD1; CDR3nt: TGTGCCAGCAGTTTGGGACAGGGGTGGGAGACCCAGTACTTC; CDR3aa: CASSLGQGWETQYF
v_gene: TRBV2; abundance: many; j_gene: TRBJ1-5; d_gene: TRBD1; CDR3nt: TGTGCCAGCAGGGGCGACAGGGGGAATCAGCCCCAGCATTTT; CDR3aa: CASRGDRGNQPQHF
v_gene: TRBV7-9; abundance: many; j_gene: TRBJ2-5; d_gene: TRBD1; CDR3nt: TGTGCCAGCAGCCGGCTATCGGGACAGGGCATTTGGGAGACCCAGTACTTC; CDR3aa: CASSRLSGQGIWETQYF
v_gene: TRBV10-2; abundance: -; j_gene: TRBJ2-7; d_gene: TRBD2; CDR3nt: TGCGCCAGCAGTGAGTCGAGGGCTAGCGGGGGGGCCCGGGTCGACGAGCAGTACTTC; CDR3aa: CASSESRASGGARVDEQYF
v_gene: TRBV20-1; abundance: -; j_gene: TRBJ2-2; d_gene: TRBD1; CDR3nt: TGCAGTGCTAGGGACAGGAGCCGGAACACCGGGGAGCTGTTTTTT; CDR3aa: CSARDRSRNTGELFF
v_gene: TRBV12-3/TRBV12-4; abundance: -; j_gene: TRBJ1-2; d_gene: -; CDR3nt: TGTGCCAGCAGTTCAGGGACGGTTAACTATGGCTACACCTTC; CDR3aa: CASSSGTVNYGYTF
v_gene: TRBV11-3; abundance: many; j_gene: TRBJ2-5; d_gene: TRBD1; CDR3nt: TGTGCCAGCAGCAAGGACAGGGGGTCCGAGACCCAGTACTTC; CDR3aa: CASSKDRGSETQYF
v_gene: TRBV4-1; abundance: -; j_gene: TRBJ1-2; d_gene: -; CDR3nt: TGCGCCAGCAGCCAAGAAACCGGGAGTAGCTACACCTTC; CDR3aa: CASSQETGSSYTF
v_gene: TRBV20-1; abundance: few; j_gene: TRBJ2-1; d_gene: TRBD2; CDR3nt: TGCAGTGCTAGCTTCGGACTAGCGGGGGGGATGATATCCTACAATGAGCAGTTCTTC; CDR3aa: CSASFGLAGGMISYNEQFF
v_gene: TRBV2; abundance: -; j_gene: TRBJ1-2; d_gene: TRBD1; CDR3nt: TGTGCCAGCAGAGGGGACAGGGGGCAAGGCTACACCTTC; CDR3aa: CASRGDRGQGYTF
v_gene: TRBV18; abundance: few; j_gene: TRBJ1-1; d_gene: TRBD1; CDR3nt: TGTGCCAGCGCTAAGGGGACAGGGTGGAACACTGAAGCTTTCTTT; CDR3aa: CASAKGTGWNTEAFF
v_gene: TRBV13; abundance: few; j_gene: TRBJ2-7; d_gene: -; CDR3nt: TGTGCCAGCAGCTTTACAGGTTGGGCGGGCGAGCAGTACTTC; CDR3aa: CASSFTGWAGEQYF
v_gene: TRBV7-3; abundance: few; j_gene: TRBJ1-2; d_gene: TRBD1; CDR3nt: TGTGCCAGCAGCTCAGGGGGGGACTATGGCTACACCTTC; CDR3aa: CASSSGGDYGYTF
v_gene: TRBV5-1; abundance: -; j_gene: TRBJ2-5; d_gene: -; CDR3nt: TGCGCCAGCAGCCTCCAGGGGCAGAAAGAGACCCAGTACTTC; CDR3aa: CASSLQGQKETQYF
v_gene: TRBV9; abundance: few; j_gene: TRBJ2-7; d_gene: TRBD2; CDR3nt: TGTGCCAGCAGCGTAGCCCCTAGCGGCTACGAGCAGTACTTC; CDR3aa: CASSVAPSGYEQYF
v_gene: TRBV10-1; abundance: few; j_gene: TRBJ1-4; d_gene: TRBD1; CDR3nt: TGCGCCAGCAGTGAAGGGACAGGGGACCTTAATGAAAAACTGTTTTTT; CDR3aa: CASSEGTGDLNEKLFF
v_gene: TRBV5-1; abundance: many; j_gene: TRBJ1-1; d_gene: TRBD1; CDR3nt: TGCGCCAGCAGCACAGGGGTCTCGAACACTGAAGCTTTCTTT; CDR3aa: CASSTGVSNTEAFF
v_gene: TRBV7-8; abundance: -; j_gene: TRBJ2-3; d_gene: -; CDR3nt: TGTGCCAGCAGCGAACAGAGCGCAGATACGCAGTATTTT; CDR3aa: CASSEQSADTQYF
v_gene: TRBV6-2/TRBV6-3; abundance: -; j_gene: TRBJ1-5; d_gene: -; CDR3nt: TGTGCCAGCAAAATTGGGGTTAGCAATCAGCCCCAGCATTTT; CDR3aa: CASKIGVSNQPQHF
v_gene: TRBV11-2; abundance: many; j_gene: TRBJ2-5; d_gene: -; CDR3nt: TGTGCCAGCAGCTTAGATAGTAAGCGCGATGGGTACTTC; CDR3aa: CASSLDSKRDGYF
v_gene: TRBV6-2/TRBV6-3; abundance: -; j_gene: TRBJ2-6; d_gene: -; CDR3nt: TGTGCCAGCAGTTACTCGATCAGGGCCGAATTAATGGGGGCCAACGTCCTGACTTTC; CDR3aa: CASSYSIRAELMGANVLTF
v_gene: TRBV20-1; abundance: few; j_gene: TRBJ1-5; d_gene: -; CDR3nt: TGCAGTGCTAGAGATTATGAGAGGCAGCCCCAGCATTTT; CDR3aa: CSARDYERQPQHF
v_gene: TRBV20-1; abundance: -; j_gene: TRBJ1-2; d_gene: TRBD1; CDR3nt: TGCAGTGCTAGGGCCAGGGGGCCTGACTATGGCTACACCTTC; CDR3aa: CSARARGPDYGYTF
v_gene: TRBV20-1; abundance: many; j_gene: TRBJ2-5; d_gene: TRBD2; CDR3nt: TGCAGTGCCAACCCCAGACTAGCGGGAGGGACCCAGTACTTC; CDR3aa: CSANPRLAGGTQYF
v_gene: TRBV20-1; abundance: many; j_gene: TRBJ2-1; d_gene: -; CDR3nt: TGCAGTGCTAGTGCGGGTCTCGGCTACAATGAGCAGTTCTTC; CDR3aa: CSASAGLGYNEQFF
v_gene: TRBV12-3/TRBV12-4; abundance: many; j_gene: TRBJ2-1; d_gene: -; CDR3nt: TGTGCCAGCAGACCCCCGGACAGTTTGGATGAGCAGTTCTTC; CDR3aa: CASRPPDSLDEQFF